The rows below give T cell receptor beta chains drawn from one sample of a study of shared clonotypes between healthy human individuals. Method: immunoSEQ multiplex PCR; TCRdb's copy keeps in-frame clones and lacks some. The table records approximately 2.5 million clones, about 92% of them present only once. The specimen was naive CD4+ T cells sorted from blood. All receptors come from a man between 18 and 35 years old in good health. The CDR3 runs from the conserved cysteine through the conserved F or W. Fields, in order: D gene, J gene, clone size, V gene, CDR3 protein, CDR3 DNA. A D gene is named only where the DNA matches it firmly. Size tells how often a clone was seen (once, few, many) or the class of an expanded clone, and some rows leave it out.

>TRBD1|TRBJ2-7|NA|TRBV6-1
CASREDRDPYEQYF
TGTGCCAGCAGGGAGGACAGGGATCCCTACGAGCAGTACTTC
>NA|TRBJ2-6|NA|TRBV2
CASTSGSSGANVLTF
TGTGCCAGCACATCAGGTTCCTCTGGGGCCAACGTCCTGACTTTC
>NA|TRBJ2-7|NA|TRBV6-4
CASSDSPQRYEQYF
TGTGCCAGCAGTGACTCGCCCCAGCGGTACGAGCAGTACTTC
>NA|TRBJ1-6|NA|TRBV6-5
CASSGRIGVASPLHF
TGTGCCAGCAGTGGTCGGATCGGCGTCGCCTCACCCCTCCACTTT
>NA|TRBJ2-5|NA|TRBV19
CASSIDRGSPWETQYF
TGTGCCAGTAGTATAGATCGGGGATCCCCCTGGGAGACCCAGTACTTC
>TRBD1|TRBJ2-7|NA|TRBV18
CASSPRQGAREQYF
TGTGCCAGCTCACCCCGACAGGGGGCAAGGGAGCAGTACTTC
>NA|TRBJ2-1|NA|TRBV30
CAWRRPYNEQFF
TGTGCCTGGAGGAGGCCCTACAATGAGCAGTTCTTC
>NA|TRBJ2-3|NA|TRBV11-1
CASSLGGNTQYF
TGTGCCAGCAGCTTAGGGGGGAATACGCAGTATTTT
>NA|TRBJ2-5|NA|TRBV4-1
CASSQVPGVETQYF
TGCGCCAGCAGCCAAGTCCCGGGAGTGGAGACCCAGTACTTC
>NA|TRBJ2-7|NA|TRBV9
CASSVATGQGVGLATSEQYF
TGTGCCAGCAGCGTAGCTACAGGACAGGGTGTCGGACTAGCGACCTCCGAGCAGTACTTC
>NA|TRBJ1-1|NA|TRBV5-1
CASSLDRLNTEAFF
TGCGCCAGCAGCTTGGACAGACTGAACACTGAAGCTTTCTTT
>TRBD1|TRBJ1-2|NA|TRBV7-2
CASSPKGASVGYTF
TGTGCCAGCAGCCCGAAGGGGGCCTCTGTGGGCTACACCTTC
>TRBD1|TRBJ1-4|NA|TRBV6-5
CASRSTGGAYEKLFF
TGTGCCAGCAGATCGACAGGGGGCGCTTACGAAAAACTGTTTTTT
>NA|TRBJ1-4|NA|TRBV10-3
CAISSARAEKLFF
TGTGCCATCAGTTCGGCTAGGGCTGAAAAACTGTTTTTT
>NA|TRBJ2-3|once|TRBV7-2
CASSLGRSTDTQYF
TGTGCCAGCAGCTTAGGAAGGAGCACAGATACGCAGTATTTT
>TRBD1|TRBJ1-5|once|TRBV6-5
CASSQGGLGNQPQHF
TGTGCCAGCAGCCAGGGGGGCTTGGGCAATCAGCCCCAGCATTTT
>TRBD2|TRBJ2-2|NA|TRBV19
CASRQLAGATGELFF
TGTGCCAGTAGACAACTAGCGGGAGCCACCGGGGAGCTGTTTTTT
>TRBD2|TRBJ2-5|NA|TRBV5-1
CASSLIGTTQETQYF
TGCGCCAGCAGCTTGATTGGGACTACCCAAGAGACCCAGTACTTC
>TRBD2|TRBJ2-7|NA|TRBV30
CAWSQGLAGALEQYF
TGTGCCTGGAGTCAGGGACTAGCGGGAGCGCTCGAGCAGTACTTC
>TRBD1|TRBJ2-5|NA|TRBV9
CASSVAAGGKETQYF
TGTGCCAGCAGCGTAGCGGCAGGGGGCAAAGAGACCCAGTACTTC
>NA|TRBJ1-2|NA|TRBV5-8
CASSFDRGYTF
TGTGCCAGCAGCTTTGATCGTGGCTACACCTTC
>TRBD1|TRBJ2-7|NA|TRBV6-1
CATCRDRGYEQYF
TGTGCCACCTGTCGGGACAGGGGCTACGAGCAGTACTTC
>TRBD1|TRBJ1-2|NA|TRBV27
CASSLSRDRVLLDYGYTF
TGTGCCAGCAGTTTATCCCGGGACAGGGTTCTTTTGGACTATGGCTACACCTTC
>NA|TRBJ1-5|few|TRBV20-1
CSAGINQPQHF
TGCAGTGCAGGCATTAATCAGCCCCAGCATTTT
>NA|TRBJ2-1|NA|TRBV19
CASSTVVTSYNEQFF
TGTGCCAGTAGTACGGTCGTAACCTCCTACAATGAGCAGTTCTTC
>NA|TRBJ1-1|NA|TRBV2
CASRATGGTEAFF
TGTGCCAGCAGAGCGACCGGGGGCACTGAAGCTTTCTTT
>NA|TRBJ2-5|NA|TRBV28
CASSFGRRETQYF
TGTGCCAGCAGTTTTGGACGACGGGAGACCCAGTACTTC
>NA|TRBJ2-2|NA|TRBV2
CASSDPGNTGELFF
TGTGCCAGCAGTGATCCGGGGAACACCGGGGAGCTGTTTTTT
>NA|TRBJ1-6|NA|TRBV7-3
CARGVSNSPLHF
TGTGCCAGGGGGGTCTCCAATTCACCCCTCCACTTT
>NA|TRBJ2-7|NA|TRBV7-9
CASSLGRASYEQYF
TGTGCCAGCAGCTTAGGCAGGGCATCCTACGAGCAGTACTTC
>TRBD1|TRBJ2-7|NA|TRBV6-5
CASSPGTAYEQYF
TGTGCCAGCAGTCCCGGGACAGCTTACGAGCAGTACTTC
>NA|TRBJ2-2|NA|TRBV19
CAVRSWDTGELFF
TGTGCCGTAAGATCTTGGGACACCGGGGAGCTGTTTTTT
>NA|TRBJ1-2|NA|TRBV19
CASTELSGRFNYGYTF
TGTGCCAGTACCGAACTCAGTGGCAGGTTCAACTATGGCTACACCTTC
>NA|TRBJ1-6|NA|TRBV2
CASSVGIGPHSYNSPLHF
TGTGCCAGCAGTGTTGGCATAGGTCCCCACTCCTATAATTCACCCCTCCACTTT
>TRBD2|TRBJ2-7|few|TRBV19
CASSWDYSYEQYF
TGTGCCAGTAGTTGGGACTACTCCTACGAGCAGTACTTC
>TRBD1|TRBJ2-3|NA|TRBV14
CASSKRQGADTQYF
TGTGCCAGCAGCAAAAGACAGGGAGCAGATACGCAGTATTTT
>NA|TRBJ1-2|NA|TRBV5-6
CASSRSRSVGYGYTF
TGTGCCAGCAGCCGCTCGCGTTCCGTGGGGTATGGCTACACCTTC
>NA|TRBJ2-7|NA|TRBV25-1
CASSDWVGEQYF
TGTGCCAGCAGTGATTGGGTTGGCGAGCAGTACTTC
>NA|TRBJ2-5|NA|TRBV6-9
CASSYLTGQGETQYF
TGTGCCAGCAGTTACCTAACAGGGCAAGGAGAGACCCAGTACTTC
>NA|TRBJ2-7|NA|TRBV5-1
CASSFGRDYEQYF
TGCGCCAGCAGCTTTGGCCGGGACTACGAGCAGTACTTC
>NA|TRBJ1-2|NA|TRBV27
CASSSRANYGYTF
TGTGCCAGCAGTTCCAGAGCTAACTATGGCTACACCTTC
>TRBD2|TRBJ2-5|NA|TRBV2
CASSDWGGQETQYF
TGTGCCAGCAGTGATTGGGGGGGTCAAGAGACCCAGTACTTC
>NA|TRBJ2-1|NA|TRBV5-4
CAGGVVGNEQFF
TGTGCGGGTGGGGTCGTGGGCAATGAGCAGTTCTTC
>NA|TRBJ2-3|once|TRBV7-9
CASSLGGFGLGTDTQYF
TGTGCCAGCAGCTTAGGCGGGTTTGGATTGGGCACAGATACGCAGTATTTT